The entry below gives a single T cell receptor beta chain sequence along with its context. Its antigen specificity is not known. Per-base qualities were not stored, and no clone one base away is much larger. These data come from a study of shared clonotypes between healthy human individuals (TCRdb year 2020). General notes on the study: A couple of women and a few men aged 18 to 49 years were included in the cohort. To increase sequencing depth and limit assay-specific biases, different laboratories used diverse techniques to prepare libraries and sequence TCR repertoires. Per donor, three plates each were used for CD4 naive and CD4 memory, two for CD8 naive, and one for CD8 memory. Per donor, leukapheresis produced somewhere between about 0.9 and 10 billion PBMCs. Blood TCR repertoires of five healthy adults were deeply sequenced to estimate repertoire size and the extent of clonotype sharing between individuals.

TCR CDR3 regions were amplified from genomic DNA by multiplex PCR using the deep immunoSEQ assay. For each cell subset, the extracted genomic DNA was distributed evenly across all wells of several immunoSEQ 96-well plates, and each plate served as one replicate. For sorted subsets, about 200 ng genomic DNA, equal to some 30,000 T cell genomes, was loaded into each replicate PCR. Purified libraries were quantified with a Qubit 3.0 fluorometer, sized on a Bioanalyzer 2100, and re-quantified with the KAPA Library Quantification kit. Every immunoSEQ 96-well plate was sequenced on a dedicated single-read 150-cycle Illumina NextSeq 550 flow cell. From the authors' description of their analysis: Because the immunoSEQ output held only junctional sequences and lacked quality scores, the filtering could not match the filtering applied to full-length reads. Sequences were annotated with PyIR, a Python wrapper for IgBLAST v1.9, and V/J genes and CDR3 were assigned using IMGT germline references. Any read was removed if the V/J assignment was weak (E-value above 1e-6), the CDR3 was missing, or the read contained stop codons, out-of-frame junctions, or ambiguous translated residues. A V3J clonotype was defined by an identical inferred V gene, J gene, and CDR3 amino acid sequence. Percentage overlap between repertoires was computed as shared unique clonotypes divided by the size of the smaller repertoire. Three approaches were used to assess repertoire richness: RTK rarefaction, the Chao1 estimator, and Recon v2.1 estimates of unobserved clonotypes. For all TCRbeta clonotypes obtained by the gDNA method from several donors, generation probabilities were computed with OLGA. The table was pulled from immuneACCESS by TCRdb, which kept in-frame rearrangements only. Such tables lose some clones; where checked, under half of the loss comes from unresolved V genes, and the rest has no known cause. V and J calls and clone size are copied from that table; D and trimming were computed from the DNA. The sample profile shows about 670,000 clones; around 72% of them were found once. The biggest ten clones account for 1.8% of the sample.

From the germline V gene, CDR1 is SGHRS and CDR2 is YFSETQ. The CDR3 has 14 amino acids, counting the end cysteine and phenylalanine. The DNA shown is the 42-base CDR3, in frame from base 1. V trim: 4 bases; J trim: 7 bases; unmatched bases: 7. Donors were healthy HIV-negative adults with no recently reported acute infections or vaccinations. Every donor was a Caucasian adult residing in Nashville, Tennessee, USA. Magnetic negative selection was used to enrich CD4+ T cells, after which naive cells were positively selected on CD45RA and the negative fraction became the memory subset. Blood was collected by leukapheresis, and PBMCs were isolated by Ficoll-Histopaque density gradient centrifugation and then cryopreserved in liquid nitrogen vapor phase. Analytical flow cytometry was used to check the purity and quantity of every magnetically sorted T cell population. Genomic DNA was isolated from every sorted fraction and measured by UV absorbance on a Nanodrop 2000c.

The paper as a whole reports these results and caveats: Based on pairwise subsampling, the degree of clonotype sharing among donors was expected to be affected by sequencing depth. When four donors were compared, the shared fraction of clonotypes was about 5% for naive CD4, more than 3% for naive CD8, more than 2% for memory CD4, and roughly 0.4% for memory CD8. Higher generation probabilities were observed for clonotypes shared by all four sorted-subset donors than for non-shared clonotypes. The small number of donors limited the genetic and exposure-history diversity represented. Sampling was restricted to blood, and TCR repertoires in tissue are likely to differ from TCR repertoires in blood. Naive subsets generally had larger estimated clonotype richness than memory subsets. Even with the large sequencing depth, rarefaction of the sorted-subset datasets indicated that sequencing was incomplete.

This sequence uses TRBV5-1 and TRBJ2-1; 8 central nucleotides agree with TRBD1. The source is a woman aged 30 to 39 in good health. Sequences were obtained from memory CD4+ T cells sorted from blood. The cell subset or site label for this specimen denotes: CD45RA-negative fraction. This receptor carries the CDR3 CASSLDRVVNEQFF. In nucleotides, the sequence is TGCGCCAGCAGCCTGGACAGGGTAGTAAATGAGCAGTTCTTC.